Listed below are T cell receptor beta chains from one sample, sequenced in a study of CD8 T cells in ankylosing spondylitis. MiXCR, run by TCRdb on the 5' RACE reads, gives a single entry per CDR3 protein. The sample lists roughly 160,000 distinct CDR3 sequences, around a tenth occurring once. Sequenced: blood, either unsorted or a sorted T cell fraction (not recorded which). These receptors originate from a male donor with ankylosing spondylitis or in good health (not recorded which). CDR3s include the opening cysteine and the closing phenylalanine or tryptophan. The D gene is left open where the match is weak. Where a row states a size, it is once, few, many or the class of an expanded clone; other rows omit it.

NA,TRBV2,NA,TRBJ1-4,CTCSFQINVGRWYEKLFF,TGTACCTGCAGTTTTCAGATTAACGTCGGGCGCTGGTATGAAAAACTGTTTTTT
TRBD2,TRBV7-6,many,TRBJ2-1,CASSPGLAGANEQFF,TGTGCCAGCAGCCCCGGACTAGCGGGAGCAAATGAGCAGTTCTTC
TRBD2,TRBV24-1,many,TRBJ2-1,CATPRLAGVLEQFF,TGTGCCACCCCCAGACTAGCGGGAGTTCTTGAGCAGTTCTTC
NA,TRBV6-5,many,TRBJ1-4,CASSYQGWEKLFF,TGTGCCAGCAGTTACCAGGGTTGGGAAAAACTGTTTTTT
NA,TRBV28,many,TRBJ1-1,CASSTPTGLNTEAFF,TGTGCCAGCAGTACTCCAACAGGACTGAACACTGAAGCTTTCTTT
NA,TRBV20-1,many,TRBJ2-5,CSARDSRQAQETQYF,TGCAGTGCTAGAGATTCCCGACAGGCCCAAGAGACCCAGTACTTC
TRBD1,TRBV5-1,many,TRBJ2-3,CASREGGGTDTQYF,TGCGCCAGCAGAGAAGGGGGCGGTACAGATACGCAGTATTTT
TRBD2,TRBV6-1,many,TRBJ2-7,CASSRASGGFDEQYF,TGTGCCAGCAGTAGGGCTAGCGGGGGGTTCGACGAGCAGTACTTC
NA,TRBV5-1,many,TRBJ2-3,CASSSQGTDTQYF,TGCGCCAGCAGCTCCCAGGGCACAGATACGCAGTATTTT
TRBD2,TRBV11-2,many,TRBJ2-1,CASSLTSGGAGYEQFF,TGTGCCAGCAGCCTCACTAGCGGGGGGGCCGGATATGAGCAGTTCTTC
TRBD1,TRBV12-3/TRBV12-4,few,TRBJ1-1,CASKPGQGGLGTEAFF,TGTGCCAGCAAACCCGGACAGGGGGGTCTTGGCACTGAAGCTTTCTTT
NA,TRBV5-5,many,TRBJ1-1,CASSFQETREAFF,TGTGCCAGCAGCTTCCAGGAGACTCGTGAAGCTTTCTTT
NA,TRBV10-3,many,TRBJ1-1,CATSNRGNTEAFF,TGTGCCACCTCTAATAGGGGGAACACTGAAGCTTTCTTT
NA,TRBV6-1,many,TRBJ2-3,CASSPTGSTDTQYF,TGTGCCAGCAGTCCGACAGGTAGCACAGATACGCAGTATTTT
TRBD1,TRBV4-3,few,TRBJ1-2,CASSPGQGVDYGYTF,TGCGCCAGCAGCCCCGGACAGGGGGTTGACTATGGCTACACCTTC
TRBD1,TRBV19,NA,TRBJ1-1,CASRKEETGGARWNTEAFF,TGTGCCAGTAGGAAAGAGGAGACAGGGGGTGCGAGGTGGAACACTGAAGCTTTCTTT
NA,TRBV4-1,NA,TRBJ1-4,CASSQPGINEKLFF,TGCGCCAGCAGCCAACCCGGTATTAATGAAAAACTGTTTTTT
TRBD2,TRBV6-2/TRBV6-3,NA,TRBJ2-7,CASSGLAVFSYEQYF,TGTGCCAGCAGCGGGCTAGCGGTGTTTTCCTACGAGCAGTACTTC
NA,TRBV5-1,many,TRBJ2-2,CASSLAGVGGELFF,TGCGCCAGCAGCTTGGCCGGTGTTGGCGGGGAGCTGTTTTTT
TRBD2,TRBV15,few,TRBJ2-7,CATSREAGGQYYEQYF,TGTGCCACCAGCAGAGAGGCGGGAGGGCAGTATTACGAGCAGTACTTC
TRBD2,TRBV12-5,NA,TRBJ2-4,CASGPPRGGGENIQYF,TGTGCTAGTGGCCCCCCTAGGGGCGGGGGAGAAAACATTCAGTACTTC
TRBD1,TRBV20-1,many,TRBJ1-5,CSAGQGTQPQHF,TGCAGTGCTGGACAGGGAACTCAGCCCCAGCATTTT
TRBD1,TRBV25-1,many,TRBJ1-6,CASSEDRVSRNSPLHF,TGTGCCAGCAGTGAGGACAGGGTCAGTAGGAATTCACCCCTCCACTTT
NA,TRBV7-9,NA,TRBJ1-2,CASSLATAYGYTF,TGTGCCAGCAGCTTAGCGACAGCCTATGGCTACACCTTC
NA,TRBV9,many,TRBJ1-1,CASSVQGRDTEAFF,TGTGCCAGCAGCGTACAGGGGAGGGACACTGAAGCTTTCTTT
NA,TRBV20-1,many,TRBJ2-4,CSASTGMGIGNIQYF,TGCAGTGCCTCGACAGGAATGGGGATTGGGAACATTCAGTACTTC
NA,TRBV19,many,TRBJ2-1,CASSKTEYNEQFF,TGTGCCAGTAGTAAGACTGAATACAATGAGCAGTTCTTC
NA,TRBV7-6,many,TRBJ2-1,CASSVGRANNEQFF,TGTGCCAGCAGCGTAGGAAGGGCAAACAATGAGCAGTTCTTC
NA,TRBV5-1,NA,TRBJ2-2,CVSGAAGPNTGELFF,TGCGTCAGCGGTGCAGCGGGCCCGAACACCGGGGAGCTGTTTTTT
NA,TRBV5-6,many,TRBJ2-7,CASSLDYEQYF,TGTGCCAGCAGCCTTGATTACGAGCAGTACTTC
TRBD2,TRBV24-1,few,TRBJ2-6,CATSDGLAGGTGANVLTF,TGTGCCACCAGTGATGGGCTAGCGGGGGGGACTGGGGCCAACGTCCTGACTTTC
TRBD2,TRBV20-1,many,TRBJ2-7,CSARKPSGVLYEQYF,TGCAGTGCTAGAAAACCTAGCGGGGTACTCTACGAGCAGTACTTC
NA,TRBV19,few,TRBJ2-2,CASSIGGVNTGELFF,TGTGCCAGTAGTATTGGCGGGGTGAACACCGGGGAGCTGTTTTTT
TRBD1,TRBV24-1,few,TRBJ2-7,CATSDIRDRGSTYEQYF,TGTGCCACCAGTGATATCCGGGACAGGGGGTCAACCTACGAGCAGTACTTC
NA,TRBV12-3/TRBV12-4,many,TRBJ1-4,CASSSRGSPDEKLFF,TGTGCCAGCAGTTCTAGGGGTTCACCCGACGAAAAACTGTTTTTT
NA,TRBV18,NA,TRBJ2-5,CASSPVGGQETQYF,TGTGCCAGCTCACCGGTGGGAGGACAAGAGACCCAGTACTTC
NA,TRBV11-2,many,TRBJ2-7,CASSRALEGHQYF,TGTGCCAGCAGCCGGGCTTTGGAGGGTCATCAGTACTTC
NA,TRBV4-1,many,TRBJ2-1,CASSQDEASDGINEQFF,TGCGCCAGCAGCCAAGACGAGGCTAGCGATGGTATCAATGAGCAGTTCTTC
NA,TRBV12-3/TRBV12-4,many,TRBJ2-3,CASSFGSSEYF,TGTGCCAGCAGTTTTGGGTCATCGGAGTATTTT
NA,TRBV20-1,NA,TRBJ2-5,CSASVYRGPQETQYF,TGCAGTGCTAGTGTTTACCGGGGGCCACAAGAGACCCAGTACTTC
NA,TRBV4-3,few,TRBJ1-1,CASSQEGGTEAFF,TGCGCCAGCAGCCAAGAGGGGGGCACTGAAGCTTTCTTT
TRBD2,TRBV20-1,NA,TRBJ2-3,CSASQPGGGAWDTQYF,TGCAGTGCTTCACAACCTGGCGGGGGGGCGTGGGATACGCAGTATTTT
NA,TRBV6-1,many,TRBJ1-2,CASSPLTGQGYTF,TGTGCCAGCAGTCCATTAACAGGGCAGGGCTACACCTTC
NA,TRBV20-1,many,TRBJ1-3,CSATEGNTIYF,TGCAGTGCCACCGAAGGAAACACCATATATTTT
NA,TRBV6-1,NA,TRBJ1-1,CASRPNSGGAKTEAFF,TGTGCCAGCAGGCCAAACTCCGGGGGCGCGAAGACTGAAGCTTTCTTT
NA,TRBV24-1,many,TRBJ2-7,CATSGLHSYEQYF,TGTGCCACCTCAGGACTACACTCCTACGAGCAGTACTTC
TRBD1,TRBV6-1,many,TRBJ2-7,CASSADRGSEQYF,TGTGCCAGCAGTGCCGACAGGGGATCCGAGCAGTACTTC
NA,TRBV7-7,few,TRBJ2-2,CASSLGGGSNTGELFF,TGTGCCAGCAGCTTAGGGGGGGGCTCGAACACCGGGGAGCTGTTTTTT